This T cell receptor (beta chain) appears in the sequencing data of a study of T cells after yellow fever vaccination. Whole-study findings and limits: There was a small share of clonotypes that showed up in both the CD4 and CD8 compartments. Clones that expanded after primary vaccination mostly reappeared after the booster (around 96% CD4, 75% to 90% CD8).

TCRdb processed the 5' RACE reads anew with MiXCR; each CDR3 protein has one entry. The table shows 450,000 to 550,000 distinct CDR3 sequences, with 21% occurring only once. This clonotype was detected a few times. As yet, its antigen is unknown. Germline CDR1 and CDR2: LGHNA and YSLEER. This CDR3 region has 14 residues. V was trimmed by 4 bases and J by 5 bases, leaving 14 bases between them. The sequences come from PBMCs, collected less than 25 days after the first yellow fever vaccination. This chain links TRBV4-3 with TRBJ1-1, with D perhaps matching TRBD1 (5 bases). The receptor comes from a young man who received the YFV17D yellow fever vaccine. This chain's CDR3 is CASSPPGVVTEAFF. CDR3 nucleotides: TGCGCCAGCAGCCCCCCGGGGGTGGTGACTGAAGCTTTCTTT.